In its sample, the clone carrying this T cell receptor (beta chain) was seen a few times. Its antigen is still unknown. The sample comes from a study of regulatory T cells in long-lasting Graves disease. Study results and caveats: The study found lower TCR diversity in persistent Graves' patients than in newly diagnosed ones.

Relying on iRepertoire HTBI primers and Arm-PCR of CDR3 regions, the team built TCR beta libraries. TCRdb recomputed calls from the multiplex PCR reads with MiXCR, one row per CDR3 protein. The sample lists roughly 610,000 distinct CDR3 sequences, 15% to 20% occurring once. CDR1 KGHDR and CDR2 SFDVKD come from the germline V gene. The CDR3 extends over 16 amino acids. The ends were cut back, 3 bases at V and 3 bases at J, with 16 bases in the middle. Time point denoted: newly diagnosed GD, antithyroid drugs for less than 3 months. There was RNA extracted from PBMCs, and the TCR library was made from it. The sample was also linked to a second study, of T cells in Graves' hyperthyroidism and ophthalmopathy.

The J gene is TRBJ2-5, the V gene TRBV24-1, with TRBD1 as a possible D gene (5 bases). The specimen was peripheral blood mononuclear cells (PBMCs), collected at new diagnosis, from a patient treated with antithyroid drugs. The receptor comes from a woman in her thirties with Graves disease. The CDR3 nucleotides are TGTGCCACCAGTGATCCCCCAGGGAAAGGGGAAGAGACCCAGTACTTC. Translated: CATSDPPGKGEETQYF.